This T cell receptor beta chain was observed in a study of technical replicates of blood from a handful of donors. Libraries were prepared by immunoSEQ multiplex PCR; TCRdb keeps only in-frame clonotypes and omits some of them. The sample includes tens of thousands of clones, 90% seen only once; the top ten take roughly 4.5%. What was sequenced was PBMCs. The TCR comes from a human donor in good health. Some clones in this sample may be carry-over from other donors' samples.

In DNA form, the CDR3 reads TGCGCCAGCAGTGACCGCGAGCAGTACTTC. Its protein product is CASSDREQYF. The J gene is TRBJ2-7, the V gene TRBV10-1; no definite D call. V was trimmed by 3 bases and J by 6 bases, leaving 3 bases between them. The CDR3 consists of 10 residues. The germline V gene has CDR1 WNHNN and CDR2 SYGVQD (reference sequence).